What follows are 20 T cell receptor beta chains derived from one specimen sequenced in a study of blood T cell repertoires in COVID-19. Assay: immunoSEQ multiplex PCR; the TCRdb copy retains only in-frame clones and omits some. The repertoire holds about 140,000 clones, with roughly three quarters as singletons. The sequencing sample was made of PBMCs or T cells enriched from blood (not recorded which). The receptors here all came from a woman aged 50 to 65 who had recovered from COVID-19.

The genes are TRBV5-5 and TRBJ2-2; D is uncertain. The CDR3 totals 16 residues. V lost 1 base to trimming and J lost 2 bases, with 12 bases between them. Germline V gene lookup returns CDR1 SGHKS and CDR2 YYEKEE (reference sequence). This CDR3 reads CASSLTIGINTGELFF. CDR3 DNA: TGTGCCAGCAGCTTGACGATTGGCATCAACACCGGGGAGCTGTTTTTT.

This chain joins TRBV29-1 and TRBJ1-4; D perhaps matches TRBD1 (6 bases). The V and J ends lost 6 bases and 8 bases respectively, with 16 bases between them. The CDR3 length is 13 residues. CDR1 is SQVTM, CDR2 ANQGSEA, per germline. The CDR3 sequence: CSVSVGTSEKLFF. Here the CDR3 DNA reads TGCAGCGTGAGCGTTGGGACAAGCGAAAAACTGTTTTTT.

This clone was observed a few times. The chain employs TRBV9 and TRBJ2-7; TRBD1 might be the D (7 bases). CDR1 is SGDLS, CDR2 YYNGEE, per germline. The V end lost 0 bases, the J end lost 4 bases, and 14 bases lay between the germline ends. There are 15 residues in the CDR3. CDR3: CASSVGGDRSYEQYF. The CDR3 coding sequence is TGTGCCAGCAGCGTAGGGGGGGACAGATCTTACGAGCAGTACTTC.

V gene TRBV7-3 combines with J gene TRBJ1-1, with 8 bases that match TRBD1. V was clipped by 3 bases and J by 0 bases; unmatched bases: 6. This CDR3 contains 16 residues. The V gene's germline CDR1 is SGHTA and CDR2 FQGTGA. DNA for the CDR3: TGTGCCAGCAGCTTTAGGACAGGGATAATGAACACTGAAGCTTTCTTT. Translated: CASSFRTGIMNTEAFF.

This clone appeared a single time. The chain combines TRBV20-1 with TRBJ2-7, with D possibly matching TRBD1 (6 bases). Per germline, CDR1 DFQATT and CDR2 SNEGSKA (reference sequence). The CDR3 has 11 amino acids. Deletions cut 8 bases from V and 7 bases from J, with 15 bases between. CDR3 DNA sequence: TGCAGTCCAACAGGGTCCGGGGAGCAGTACTTC. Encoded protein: CSPTGSGEQYF.

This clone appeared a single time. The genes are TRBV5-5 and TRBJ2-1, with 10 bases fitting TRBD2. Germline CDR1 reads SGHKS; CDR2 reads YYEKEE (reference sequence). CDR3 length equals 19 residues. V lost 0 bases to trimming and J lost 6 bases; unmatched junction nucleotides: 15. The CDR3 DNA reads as TGTGCCAGCAGCTTGGCGAATAGCGGGGGGCCGGGGATACGCAATGAGCAGTTCTTC. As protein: CASSLANSGGPGIRNEQFF.

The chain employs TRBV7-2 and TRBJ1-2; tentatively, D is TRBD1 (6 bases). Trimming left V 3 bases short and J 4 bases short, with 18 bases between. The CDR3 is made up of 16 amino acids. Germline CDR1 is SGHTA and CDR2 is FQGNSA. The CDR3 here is CASSFSLGARGYGYTF. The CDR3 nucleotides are TGTGCCAGCAGCTTTAGCTTGGGGGCGCGAGGCTATGGCTACACCTTC.

CDR3 in DNA: TGTGCCAGCAGCTTAGTCGCGGGGGGTCTCTACGAGCAGTACTTC. Amino acid sequence: CASSLVAGGLYEQYF. The chain has TRBV7-2 and TRBJ2-7; TRBD2 matches at 8 bases. After removal of 1 base from V and 3 bases from J, the junction contained 5 bases not matched to a gene. CDR3 length equals 15 residues. Germline V gives CDR1 SGHTA, CDR2 FQGNSA.

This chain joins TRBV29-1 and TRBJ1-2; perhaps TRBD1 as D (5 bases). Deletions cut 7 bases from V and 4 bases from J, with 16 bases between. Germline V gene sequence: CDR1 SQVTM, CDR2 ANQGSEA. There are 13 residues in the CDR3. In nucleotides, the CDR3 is TGCAGCGCCGAGAAGACAGCCAGCTATGGCTACACCTTC. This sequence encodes CSAEKTASYGYTF. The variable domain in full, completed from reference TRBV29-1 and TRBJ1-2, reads SAVISQKPSRDICQRGTSLTIQCQVDSQVTMMFWYRQQPGQSLTLIATANQGSEATYESGFVIDKFPISRPNLTFSTLTVSNMSPEDSSIYLCSAEKTASYGYTFGSGTRLTVV.

CDR3 nucleotide sequence: TGTGCCAGCAGTCCCTTTGGACAGGGAAGGCGCCAGCCCCAGCATTTT. Residues: CASSPFGQGRRQPQHF. The rearrangement links TRBV27 to TRBJ1-5; 8 nucleotides match TRBD1. CDR1 is MNHEY, CDR2 SMNVEV, per germline (reference sequence). This CDR3 contains 16 residues. V lost 5 bases, J lost 7 bases, and 13 bases stayed unmatched.

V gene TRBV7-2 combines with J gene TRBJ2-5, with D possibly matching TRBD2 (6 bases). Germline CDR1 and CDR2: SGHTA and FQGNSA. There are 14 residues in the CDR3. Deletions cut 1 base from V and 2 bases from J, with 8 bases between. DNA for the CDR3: TGTGCCAGCAGCTTAGACAGCGGGCAAGAGACCCAGTACTTC. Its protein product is CASSLDSGQETQYF. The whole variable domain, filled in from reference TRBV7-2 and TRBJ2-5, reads GAGVSQSPSNKVTEKGKDVELRCDPISGHTALYWYRQSLGQGLEFLIYFQGNSAPDKSGLPSDRFSAERTGGSVSTLTIQRTQQEDSAVYLCASSLDSGQETQYFGPGTRLLVL.

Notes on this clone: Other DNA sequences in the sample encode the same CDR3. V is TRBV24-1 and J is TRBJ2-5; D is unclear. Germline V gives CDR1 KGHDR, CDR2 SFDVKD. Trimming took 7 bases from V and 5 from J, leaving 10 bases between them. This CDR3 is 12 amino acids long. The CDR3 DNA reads TGTGCCACCAGAGGAGCTGGGGAGACCCAGTACTTC. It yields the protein CATRGAGETQYF.

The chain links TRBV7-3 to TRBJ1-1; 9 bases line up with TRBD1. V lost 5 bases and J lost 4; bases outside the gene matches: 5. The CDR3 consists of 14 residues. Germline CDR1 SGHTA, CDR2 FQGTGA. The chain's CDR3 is CASSPQTGGTEAFF. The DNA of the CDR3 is TGTGCCAGCAGCCCCCAGACAGGGGGCACTGAAGCTTTCTTT.

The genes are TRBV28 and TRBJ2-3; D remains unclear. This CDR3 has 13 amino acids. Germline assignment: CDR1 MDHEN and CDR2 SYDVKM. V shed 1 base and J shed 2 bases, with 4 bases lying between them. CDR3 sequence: CASSLYSTDTQYF. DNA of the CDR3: TGTGCCAGCAGTTTATACTCCACAGATACGCAGTATTTT.

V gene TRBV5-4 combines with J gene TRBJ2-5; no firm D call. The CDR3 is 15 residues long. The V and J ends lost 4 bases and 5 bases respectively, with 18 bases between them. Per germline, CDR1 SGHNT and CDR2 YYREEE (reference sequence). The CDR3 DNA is TGTGCCAGCAGCGCCCCCCTTGGTAGTTCGGAGACCCAGTACTTC. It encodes CASSAPLGSSETQYF.

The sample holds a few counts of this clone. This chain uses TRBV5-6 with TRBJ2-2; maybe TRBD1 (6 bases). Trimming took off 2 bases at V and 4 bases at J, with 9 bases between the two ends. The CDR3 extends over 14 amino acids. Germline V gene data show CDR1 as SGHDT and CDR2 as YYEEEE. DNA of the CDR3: TGTGCCAGCAGCTTCCTAGGGGGCACCGGGGAGCTGTTTTTT. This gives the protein CASSFLGGTGELFF.

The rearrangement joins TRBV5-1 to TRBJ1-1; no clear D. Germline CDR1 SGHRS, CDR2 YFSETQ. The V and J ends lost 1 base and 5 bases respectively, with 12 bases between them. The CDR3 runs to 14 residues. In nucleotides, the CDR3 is TGCGCCAGCAGCTTGTTCAAGCTTTCTACTGAAGCTTTCTTT. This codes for CASSLFKLSTEAFF. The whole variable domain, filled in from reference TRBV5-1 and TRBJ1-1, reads KAGVTQTPRYLIKTRGQQVTLSCSPISGHRSVSWYQQTPGQGLQFLFEYFSETQRNKGNFPGRFSGRQFSNSRSEMNVSTLELGDSALYLCASSLFKLSTEAFFGQGTRLTVV.

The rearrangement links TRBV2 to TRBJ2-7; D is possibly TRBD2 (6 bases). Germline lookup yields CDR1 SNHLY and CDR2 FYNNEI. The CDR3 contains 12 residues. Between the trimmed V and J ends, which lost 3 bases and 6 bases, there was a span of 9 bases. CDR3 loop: CASSEGGSEQYF. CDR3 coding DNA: TGTGCCAGCAGTGAGGGGGGTAGCGAGCAGTACTTC.

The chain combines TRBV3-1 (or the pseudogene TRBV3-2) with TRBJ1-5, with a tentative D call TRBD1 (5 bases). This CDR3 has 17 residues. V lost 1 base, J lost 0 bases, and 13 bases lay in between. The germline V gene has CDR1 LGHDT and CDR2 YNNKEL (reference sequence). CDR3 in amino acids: CASSQGQGFNSNQPQHF. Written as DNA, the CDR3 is TGTGCCAGCAGCCAAGGGCAGGGATTCAATAGCAATCAGCCCCAGCATTTT.

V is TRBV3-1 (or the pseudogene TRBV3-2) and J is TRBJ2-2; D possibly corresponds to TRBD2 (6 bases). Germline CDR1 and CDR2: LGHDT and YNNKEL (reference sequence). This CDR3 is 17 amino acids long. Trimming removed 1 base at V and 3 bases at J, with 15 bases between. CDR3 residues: CASSQGTTRDDTGELFF. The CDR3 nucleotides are TGTGCCAGCAGCCAAGGGACTACCCGCGATGACACCGGGGAGCTGTTTTTT.